The 5 T cell receptor beta chains below all came from one sample that was sequenced in a study of post-analysis software for immune sequencing data. Whole-study findings and limits: In patients, TRBV5-6, TRBV5-1 and TRBV20-1 belonged to about five TRBV segments found more frequently than in controls.

Which antigens these TCRs recognize remains unknown. Unique molecular identifiers were present in the TCR beta cDNA libraries. TCRdb processed the PCR reads anew with MiXCR; each CDR3 protein has one entry. The sample yields roughly 620,000 distinct CDR3 sequences, 44% seen once. The sample was blood. The receptors shown here come from a girl between 10 and 17 years old with multiple sclerosis.

The chain links TRBV12-3 or TRBV12-4 to TRBJ2-5; no clear D gene. Deletions cut 5 bases from V and 1 base from J, with 11 bases between. This CDR3 is built from 14 residues. The CDR3 reads CASSPTTPQETQYF. CDR3 coding DNA: TGTGCCAGCAGTCCCACCACACCCCAAGAGACCCAGTACTTC.

The chain couples TRBV5-1 to TRBJ2-5, with TRBD2 matching over 9 bases. This CDR3 spans 17 amino acids. The V and J ends lost 0 bases and 0 bases, in that order; junction bases with no gene match: 6. CDR1 and CDR2 (germline): SGHRS, YFSETQ. CDR3 bases: TGCGCCAGCAGCTTGGCCTGCCAGCGGGGGGACCAAGAGACCCAGTACTTC. Translating gives CASSLACQRGDQETQYF.

The V gene is TRBV4-2, the J gene TRBJ2-5; 9 bases align to TRBD2. This CDR3 is built from 17 residues. V gave up 0 bases and J gave up 3 bases; unmatched junction bases: 8. Germline CDR1 is LGHNA and CDR2 is YNFKEQ. CDR3 loop: CASSQDLAGGFKETQYF. Written as DNA, the CDR3 is TGTGCCAGCAGCCAAGATCTGGCGGGAGGGTTTAAAGAGACCCAGTACTTC.

This clonotype occurred many times. The V call is TRBV10-3, the J call TRBJ2-1; TRBD2 matches at 8 bases. V shed 6 bases and J 8 bases; nucleotides not matched to a gene: 15. Germline CDR1 ENHRY, CDR2 SYGVKD. The CDR3 is made up of 16 amino acids. The CDR3 loop reads CAISWGREGLYDEQFF. The CDR3 coding sequence is TGTGCCATCAGCTGGGGCCGGGAGGGCCTTTACGATGAGCAGTTCTTC.

The rearrangement links TRBV12-3 or TRBV12-4 to TRBJ2-1, with D maybe TRBD1 (5 bases). Trimming removed 4 bases from V and 12 bases from J, with 16 bases in between. The CDR3 sequence is 13 residues long. The CDR3 sequence is CASSSNRQIGQFF. The CDR3 DNA is TGTGCCAGCAGTTCTAACCGACAGATCGGGCAGTTCTTC.